This T cell receptor (beta chain) was observed in a study of T cell clonotyping in hematopoietic cell transplantation. Overall study context: Recipients' pretransplant samples followed cytoreduction. Study-level results: Higher Inverse Simpson Index values in graft donor and pretransplant recipient predicted broader posttransplant TCR diversity. Few recipient clonotypes overlapped donors; over 97% were de novo at given depth. Without cell sorting, CD4 versus CD8 contributions remain unresolved.

A word on this clone: Its antigen is undetermined.

Clones were read by immunoSEQ multiplex PCR, and TCRdb kept only the in-frame ones, dropping some. There are some 50,000 clones in the sample; roughly 85% occur only once, and about 5.3% lies in the top ten. As to time point: recipient sample about 28 days before transplant, after cytoreduction. This clonotype originated in a man aged 55 to 70 with myelodysplastic syndrome. Some clones in this sample may be carry-over from other donors' samples. The sequencing used peripheral blood mononuclear cells, collected before stem cell transplant.

In DNA, the CDR3 is TGTGCCAGCAGTGGGAGTGCGGAGACCCAGTACTTC. As protein: CASSGSAETQYF. The V gene is TRBV2, the J gene TRBJ2-5; D uncertain. The CDR3 contains 12 residues. Germline CDR1 and CDR2: SNHLY and FYNNEI. Trimming took off 4 bases at V and 5 bases at J, with 8 bases between the two ends. Combining the CDR3 with reference TRBV2 and TRBJ2-5 gives the whole variable domain EPEVTQTPSHQVTQMGQEVILRCVPISNHLYFYWYRQILGQKVEFLVSFYNNEISEKSEIFDDQFSVERPDGSNFTLKIRSTKLEDSAMYFCASSGSAETQYFGPGTRLLVL.